Listed below are T cell receptor beta chains from one sample, sequenced in a study of spatial heterogeneity in lung cancer. TCRdb called the 5' RACE reads again in MiXCR, with one record for every CDR3 protein. The sample holds around 40,000 distinct CDR3 sequences, under 9% seen once. The starting material was PBMCs, obtained at follow-up. The receptors shown here come from a male donor with early-stage non-small cell lung cancer. Both conserved end residues are trimmed from each CDR3. Expanded clones are given a class, and other clones once, few, many or no size at all.

v_call: TRBV15
clone_size: many
j_call: TRBJ2-3
cdr3_aa: ATSRDTGLSTDTQY

v_call: TRBV18
clone_size: many
j_call: TRBJ1-6
cdr3_aa: ASSPPQGANSPLH

v_call: TRBV20-1
clone_size: many
j_call: TRBJ2-3
cdr3_aa: SARGLTNTDTQY

v_call: TRBV6-2/TRBV6-3
clone_size: many
j_call: TRBJ1-1
cdr3_aa: ASTYGGPTEAF

v_call: TRBV7-3
clone_size: many
j_call: TRBJ1-1
cdr3_aa: ASSLIGSGNTEAF

v_call: TRBV4-1
clone_size: many
j_call: TRBJ2-7
cdr3_aa: ASSQGHVGAYEQY

v_call: TRBV5-6
clone_size: many
j_call: TRBJ2-3
cdr3_aa: ASSWGTSGYTDTQY

v_call: TRBV4-3
clone_size: .
j_call: TRBJ2-5
cdr3_aa: ASSQLGVAGVRETQY

v_call: TRBV5-4
clone_size: many
j_call: TRBJ2-7
cdr3_aa: ASSFHRRGTGSYEQY

v_call: TRBV30
clone_size: many
j_call: TRBJ2-1
cdr3_aa: AWSGIRGTSNEQF

v_call: TRBV6-1
clone_size: .
j_call: TRBJ2-7
cdr3_aa: AISSQGAREQY

v_call: TRBV5-1
clone_size: many
j_call: TRBJ2-5
cdr3_aa: ASSRTYSGGSPQETQY

v_call: TRBV7-9
clone_size: many
j_call: TRBJ1-1
cdr3_aa: ASSLNTEAF

v_call: TRBV2
clone_size: many
j_call: TRBJ2-5
cdr3_aa: ASRGSIETQY

v_call: TRBV11-3
clone_size: .
j_call: TRBJ1-1
cdr3_aa: ASSLVGGTEAF

v_call: TRBV11-1
clone_size: many
j_call: TRBJ2-7
cdr3_aa: ASSPGTGPEQY

v_call: TRBV12-3/TRBV12-4
clone_size: many
j_call: TRBJ1-5
cdr3_aa: ASSLSSDNQPQH

v_call: TRBV7-9
clone_size: many
j_call: TRBJ1-2
cdr3_aa: ASSPSPIYGYT

v_call: TRBV7-8
clone_size: .
j_call: TRBJ2-7
cdr3_aa: ASSLAGQVNYEQY

v_call: TRBV29-1
clone_size: many
j_call: TRBJ2-7
cdr3_aa: SVVGPEGEQY

v_call: TRBV12-3/TRBV12-4
clone_size: many
j_call: TRBJ1-2
cdr3_aa: ASSRQGAGGYT

v_call: TRBV6-6
clone_size: few
j_call: TRBJ1-3
cdr3_aa: ASSYGPGTGNTIY

v_call: TRBV30
clone_size: many
j_call: TRBJ1-4
cdr3_aa: AWSSTGKLF

v_call: TRBV6-4
clone_size: .
j_call: TRBJ2-7
cdr3_aa: ASRRGPYEQY

v_call: TRBV2
clone_size: few
j_call: TRBJ2-3
cdr3_aa: ASKGPISGTDTQY

v_call: TRBV6-5
clone_size: few
j_call: TRBJ2-7
cdr3_aa: ASSHEDAWEQY

v_call: TRBV20-1
clone_size: many
j_call: TRBJ2-1
cdr3_aa: SAQVSMGTSEQF

v_call: TRBV29-1
clone_size: .
j_call: TRBJ2-7
cdr3_aa: SVSQDHTGTGYEQY

v_call: TRBV29-1
clone_size: many
j_call: TRBJ2-3
cdr3_aa: SVEGQDTDTQY

v_call: TRBV7-6
clone_size: many
j_call: TRBJ2-2
cdr3_aa: ASSLARIDAQSENTGELF

v_call: TRBV19
clone_size: few
j_call: TRBJ2-3
cdr3_aa: ASSPRTSSTDTQY

v_call: TRBV2
clone_size: .
j_call: TRBJ2-3
cdr3_aa: ASIEIAGGRADTQY

v_call: TRBV7-9
clone_size: many
j_call: TRBJ2-3
cdr3_aa: ASSLDRDTQY

v_call: TRBV2
clone_size: many
j_call: TRBJ2-3
cdr3_aa: ASSQGRDTQY

v_call: TRBV6-1
clone_size: many
j_call: TRBJ1-1
cdr3_aa: ASSVTFSTEAF

v_call: TRBV11-2
clone_size: many
j_call: TRBJ2-2
cdr3_aa: ASSLGTQTGELF

v_call: TRBV20-1
clone_size: .
j_call: TRBJ2-7
cdr3_aa: SVGPTAYEQY

v_call: TRBV18
clone_size: many
j_call: TRBJ1-2
cdr3_aa: ASSWTGSPKGYGYT